What follows describes a single T cell receptor beta chain. These data belong to a study of OX40 agonist ivuxolimab in advanced cancers. Overall study context: Patients achieving partial responses numbered three: one hepatocellular carcinoma case and two cutaneous melanoma cases.

TCRdb's table, derived via immunoSEQ multiplex PCR, lists solely in-frame clones and lacks some. The sample has some 50,000 clones; 70% to 90% are singletons. The specimen was CD4+ or CD8+ T cells sorted from blood, collected in a trial of the OX40 agonist ivuxolimab. The receptor comes from an adult with an advanced solid tumor such as melanoma, head and neck, liver or kidney cancer.

The CDR3 DNA reads TGTGCCAGCAGCTTGGCCAACAGGGTGGTCACAGATACGCAGTATTTT. This sequence encodes CASSLANRVVTDTQYF. The chain has TRBV5-4 and TRBJ2-3; a possible D gene is TRBD1 (6 bases). Germline CDR1 reads SGHNT; CDR2 reads YYREEE (reference sequence). Trimming pared 0 bases from V and 2 bases from J, leaving 13 bases between. The CDR3 runs 16 residues.